A selection of T cell receptor beta chains follows, all from one sample in a study of cytomegalovirus exposure and HLA in healthy donors. The assay was immunoSEQ multiplex PCR, and TCRdb's table has in-frame clones only and misses some. The data show about 120,000 clones, with approximately 82% seen just once and 20% held by the top ten. Sequencing was done on a sample of PBMCs. The receptors come from a young man in good health and CMV-seropositive. The CDR3 runs from the conserved cysteine through the conserved F or W. The order of the fields is clone size, V gene, CDR3 length, CDR3 protein. Size tells how often a clone was seen (once, few, many) or the class of an expanded clone, and some rows leave it out.

few	TRBV6-4	15	CASSDSAGGHNEQFF
NA	TRBV7-6	15	CASSLASGRTYEQYF
NA	TRBV6-1	14	CASSEIPGEGGYTF
NA	TRBV20-1	11	CSASTGIEAFF
NA	TRBV7-8	17	CASSSLAGGQSSYEQYF
once	TRBV27	14	CASSLGASNQPQHF
NA	TRBV30	13	CAWSAHRYNEQFF
NA	TRBV11-2	17	CASSSQIFGGASNEQYF
NA	TRBV7-9	14	CASSLGLASDEQFF
once	TRBV11-2	14	CASQGTGSGDTQYF
NA	TRBV28	13	CASSDFLTGELFF
NA	TRBV5-4	17	CASSLQGWGGDTDTQYF
NA	TRBV10-3	15	CAISPGQGLNTEAFF
NA	TRBV2	14	CASRYSGGTDTQYF
NA	TRBV5-1	14	CASSPGDGPIEQYF
few	TRBV18	14	CASSQTATNEKLFF
few	TRBV6-1	15	CASSAETGNSYEQYF
NA	TRBV5-4	14	CASSLSGGWETQYF
NA	TRBV19	15	CASTQDRLSNQPQHF
NA	TRBV18	13	CASSGQMNTEAFF
once	TRBV5-5	16	CASRLKYGGVNEKLFF
NA	TRBV28	15	CASRPWTNLQETQYF
NA	TRBV9	14	CASRHSGPLYEQYF